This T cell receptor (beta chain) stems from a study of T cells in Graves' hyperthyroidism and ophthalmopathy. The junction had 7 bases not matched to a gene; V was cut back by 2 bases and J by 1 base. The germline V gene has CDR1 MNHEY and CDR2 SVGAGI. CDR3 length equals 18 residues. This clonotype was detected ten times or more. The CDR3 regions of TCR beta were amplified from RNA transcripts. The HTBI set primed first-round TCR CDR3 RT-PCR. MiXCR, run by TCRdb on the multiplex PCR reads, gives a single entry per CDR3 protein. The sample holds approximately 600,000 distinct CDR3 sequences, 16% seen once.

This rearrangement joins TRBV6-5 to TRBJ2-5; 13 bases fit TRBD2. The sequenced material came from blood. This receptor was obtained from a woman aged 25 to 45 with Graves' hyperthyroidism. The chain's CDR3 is CASSYGGLAGVAQETQYF. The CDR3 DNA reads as TGTGCCAGCAGTTACGGTGGACTAGCGGGAGTGGCCCAAGAGACCCAGTACTTC.